A selection of T cell receptor beta chains follows, all from one sample in a study of blood T cell repertoires in COVID-19. Clones were read by immunoSEQ multiplex PCR, and TCRdb kept only the in-frame ones, dropping some. The data show 100,000 to 150,000 clones, 80% seen once. The sample was peripheral blood. The receptors here all came from a man aged 70-80 years with acute or convalescent COVID-19. Both conserved end residues are part of each CDR3. A D gene is named only where the DNA matches it firmly. A clone size is listed for some rows: how often the clone was seen (once, few, many), or a class if it is expanded.

j_gene	d_gene	v_gene	abundance	CDR3aa	CDR3nt
TRBJ1-2	.	TRBV4-2	.	CASSLEEAAESNGYTF	TGTGCCAGCAGCCTCGAGGAAGCGGCAGAATCGAATGGCTACACCTTC
TRBJ1-1	TRBD1	TRBV10-1	.	CASSRGTANTEAFF	TGCGCCAGCAGCCGAGGGACAGCTAACACTGAAGCTTTCTTT
TRBJ1-2	.	TRBV5-4	.	CASSLEEGMSGYTF	TGTGCCAGCAGCTTGGAGGAGGGAATGTCTGGCTACACCTTC
TRBJ2-1	.	TRBV7-9	.	CASSPGLSEQFF	TGTGCCAGCAGTCCAGGCCTCAGTGAGCAGTTCTTC
TRBJ1-4	.	TRBV19	.	CASSIPERNEKLFF	TGTGCCAGTAGTATTCCAGAAAGAAATGAAAAACTGTTTTTT
TRBJ1-2	.	TRBV6-6	.	CASSLAGGRGYGYTF	TGTGCCAGCAGTTTAGCGGGGGGGCGCGGGTATGGCTACACCTTC
TRBJ1-4	.	TRBV19	few	CASSRAFNEKLFF	TGTGCCAGTAGCAGGGCCTTTAATGAAAAACTGTTTTTT
TRBJ1-2	.	TRBV19	.	CASSISGFRQGKGYTF	TGTGCCAGTAGTATAAGTGGGTTTCGGCAGGGCAAAGGCTACACCTTC
TRBJ1-2	TRBD1	TRBV7-2	.	CASSLARQGFYGYTF	TGTGCCAGCAGCCTAGCCCGACAGGGATTCTATGGCTACACCTTC
TRBJ1-1	TRBD1	TRBV19	once	CASTLRGTGAGNTEAFF	TGTGCCAGTACCCTACGGGGGACAGGGGCGGGGAACACTGAAGCTTTCTTT
TRBJ2-7	TRBD1	TRBV19	.	CASTGVYEQYF	TGTGCCTCGACAGGGGTCTACGAGCAGTACTTC
TRBJ2-7	.	TRBV11-3	.	CASSFGQNYEQYF	TGTGCCAGCAGCTTTGGACAGAACTACGAGCAGTACTTC
TRBJ2-2	.	TRBV4-2	many	CASSRVIGANTGELFF	TGTGCCAGCAGCCGGGTCATAGGGGCGAACACCGGGGAGCTGTTTTTT
TRBJ1-1	.	TRBV3-1/TRBV3-2	.	CASSHQGGSTEAFF	TGTGCCAGCAGCCACCAAGGGGGAAGCACTGAAGCTTTCTTT
TRBJ1-4	.	TRBV6-6	.	CASSYPEGGEKLFF	TGTGCCAGCAGTTACCCGGAAGGGGGTGAAAAACTGTTTTTT
TRBJ1-5	.	TRBV2	few	CASSEDHFWGVGPQHF	TGTGCCAGCAGTGAGGACCACTTCTGGGGAGTGGGGCCCCAGCATTTT
TRBJ2-5	TRBD2	TRBV5-1	.	CASSLAAASGARETQYF	TGCGCCAGCAGCTTGGCGGCGGCTAGCGGGGCCCGGGAGACCCAGTACTTC
TRBJ2-7	.	TRBV30	few	CAWGLLYEQYF	TGTGCCTGGGGACTTCTCTACGAGCAGTACTTC
TRBJ1-6	.	TRBV21-1	.	CASTRDKPSSPLHF	TGTGCCAGCACCCGGGACAAACCCTCTTCACCCCTCCACTTT
TRBJ1-1	.	TRBV11-2	.	CASSLDRDEAFF	TGTGCCAGCAGCCTGGACAGAGATGAAGCTTTCTTT
TRBJ1-4	TRBD1	TRBV3-1/TRBV3-2	.	CASSRDSPIVGEKLFF	TGTGCCAGCAGCCGGGACAGCCCCATTGTAGGGGAAAAACTGTTTTTT
TRBJ2-3	TRBD2	TRBV7-3	.	CASSPGTSGVVFTDTQYF	TGTGCCAGCAGCCCGGGGACTAGCGGGGTGGTGTTCACAGATACGCAGTATTTT
TRBJ2-7	.	TRBV30	.	CAWKGILEQYF	TGTGCCTGGAAGGGGATTTTGGAGCAGTACTTC
TRBJ1-1	.	TRBV6-5	.	CASRIGHVNTEAFF	TGTGCCAGCAGGATCGGACACGTTAACACTGAAGCTTTCTTT
TRBJ1-2	.	TRBV2	.	CASSVQGARGGYTF	TGTGCCAGCAGTGTGCAAGGGGCTCGTGGGGGCTACACCTTC
TRBJ2-1	TRBD2	TRBV9	.	CASSPNVAGYNEQFF	TGTGCCAGCAGCCCCAACGTAGCGGGGTACAATGAGCAGTTCTTC